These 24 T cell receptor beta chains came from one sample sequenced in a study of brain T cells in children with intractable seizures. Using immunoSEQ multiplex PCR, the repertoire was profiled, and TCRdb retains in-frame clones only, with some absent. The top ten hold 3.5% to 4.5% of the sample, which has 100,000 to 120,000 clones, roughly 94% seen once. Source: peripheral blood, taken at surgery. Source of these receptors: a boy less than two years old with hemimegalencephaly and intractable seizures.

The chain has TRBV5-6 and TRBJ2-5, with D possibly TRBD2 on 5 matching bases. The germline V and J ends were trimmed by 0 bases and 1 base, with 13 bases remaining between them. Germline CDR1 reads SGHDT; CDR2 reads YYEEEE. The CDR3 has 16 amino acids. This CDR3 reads CASSLGGVPSQETQYF. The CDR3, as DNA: TGTGCCAGCAGCTTGGGGGGAGTCCCGTCCCAAGAGACCCAGTACTTC.

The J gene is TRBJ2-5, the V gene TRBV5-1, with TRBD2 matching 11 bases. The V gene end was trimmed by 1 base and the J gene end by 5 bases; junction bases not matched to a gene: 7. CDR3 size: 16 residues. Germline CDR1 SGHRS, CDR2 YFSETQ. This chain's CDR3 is CASSLSSGRVWETQYF. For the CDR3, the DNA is TGCGCCAGCAGCTTGAGTAGCGGGAGGGTTTGGGAGACCCAGTACTTC.

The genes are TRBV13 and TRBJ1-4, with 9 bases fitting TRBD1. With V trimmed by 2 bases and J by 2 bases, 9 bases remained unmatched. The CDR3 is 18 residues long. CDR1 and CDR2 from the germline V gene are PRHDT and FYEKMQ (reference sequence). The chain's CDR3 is CASSLQGQGRSTNEKLFF. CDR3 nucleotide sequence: TGTGCCAGCAGCTTACAGGGACAGGGACGCTCTACTAATGAAAAACTGTTTTTT.

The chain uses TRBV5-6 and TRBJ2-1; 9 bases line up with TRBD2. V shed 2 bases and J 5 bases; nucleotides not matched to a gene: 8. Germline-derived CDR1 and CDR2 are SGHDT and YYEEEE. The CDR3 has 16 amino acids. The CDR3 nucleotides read TGTGCCAGCAGCTTAGGGGCGGGAGGGCCCCACAATGAGCAGTTCTTC. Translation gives CASSLGAGGPHNEQFF.

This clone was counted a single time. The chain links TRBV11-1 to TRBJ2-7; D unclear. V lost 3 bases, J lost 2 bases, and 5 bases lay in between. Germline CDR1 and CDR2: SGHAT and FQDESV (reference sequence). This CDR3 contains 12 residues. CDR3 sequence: CASSFAPYEQYF. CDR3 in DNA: TGTGCCAGCAGCTTTGCCCCCTACGAGCAGTACTTC.

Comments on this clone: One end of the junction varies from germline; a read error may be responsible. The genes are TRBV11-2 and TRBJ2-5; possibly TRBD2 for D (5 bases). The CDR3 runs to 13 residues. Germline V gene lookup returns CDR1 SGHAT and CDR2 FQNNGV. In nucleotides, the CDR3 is TGTGCCAGCAGTTTAGGGCGGGAAGAGACCCAGTACTTC. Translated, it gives CASSLGREETQYF.

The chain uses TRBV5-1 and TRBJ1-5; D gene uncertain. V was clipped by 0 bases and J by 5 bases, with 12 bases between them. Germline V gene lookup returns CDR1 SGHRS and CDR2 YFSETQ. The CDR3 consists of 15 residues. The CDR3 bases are TGCGCCAGCAGCTTGGCTCCGGGATTTGATCAGCCCCAGCATTTT. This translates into CASSLAPGFDQPQHF.

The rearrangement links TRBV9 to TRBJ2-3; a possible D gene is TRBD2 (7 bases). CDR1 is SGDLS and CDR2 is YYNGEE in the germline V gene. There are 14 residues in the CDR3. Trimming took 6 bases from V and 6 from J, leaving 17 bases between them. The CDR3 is CASNGGGSMDTQYF. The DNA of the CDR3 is TGTGCCAGCAATGGGGGCGGGAGTATGGATACGCAGTATTTT.

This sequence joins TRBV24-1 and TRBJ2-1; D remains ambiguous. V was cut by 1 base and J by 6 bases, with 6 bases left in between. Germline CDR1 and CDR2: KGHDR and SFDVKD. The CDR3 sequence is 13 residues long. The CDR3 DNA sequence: TGTGCCACCAGTGATTTATGGGGCAATGAGCAGTTCTTC. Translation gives CATSDLWGNEQFF.

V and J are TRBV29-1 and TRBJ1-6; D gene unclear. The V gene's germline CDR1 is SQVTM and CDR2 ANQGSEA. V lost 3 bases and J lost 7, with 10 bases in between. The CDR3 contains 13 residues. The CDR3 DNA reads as TGCAGCGTTGATGAGGACGGGAATTCACCCCTCCACTTT. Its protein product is CSVDEDGNSPLHF.

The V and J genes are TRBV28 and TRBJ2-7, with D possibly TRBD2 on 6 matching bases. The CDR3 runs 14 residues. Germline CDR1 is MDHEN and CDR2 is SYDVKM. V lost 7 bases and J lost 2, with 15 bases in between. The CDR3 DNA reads TGTGCCAGCACCATCGGAGGGTTTCCCTACGAGCAGTACTTC. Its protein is CASTIGGFPYEQYF. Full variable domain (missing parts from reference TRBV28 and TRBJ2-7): DVKVTQSSRYLVKRTGEKVFLECVQDMDHENMFWYRQDPGLGLRLIYFSYDVKMKEKGDIPEGYSVSREKKERFSLILESASTNQTSMYLCASTIGGFPYEQYFGPGTRLTVT.

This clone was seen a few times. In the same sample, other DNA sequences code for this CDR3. The CDR3 spells CASSLGMNTEAFF. The CDR3 DNA follows: TGTGCCAGCAGTTTGGGAATGAACACTGAAGCTTTCTTT. The chain joins TRBV28 to TRBJ1-1; D gene uncertain. The germline gives CDR1 MDHEN, CDR2 SYDVKM. Trimming took off 3 bases at V and 0 bases at J, with 5 bases between the two ends. CDR3 length: 13 residues.

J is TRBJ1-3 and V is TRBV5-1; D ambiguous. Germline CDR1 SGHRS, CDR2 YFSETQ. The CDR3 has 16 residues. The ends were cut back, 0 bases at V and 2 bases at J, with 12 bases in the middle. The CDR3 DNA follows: TGCGCCAGCAGCTTGGGGACGGTAATGGCTGGAAACACCATATATTTT. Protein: CASSLGTVMAGNTIYF. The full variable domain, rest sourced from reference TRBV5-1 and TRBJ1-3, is KAGVTQTPRYLIKTRGQQVTLSCSPISGHRSVSWYQQTPGQGLQFLFEYFSETQRNKGNFPGRFSGRQFSNSRSEMNVSTLELGDSALYLCASSLGTVMAGNTIYFGEGSWLTVV.

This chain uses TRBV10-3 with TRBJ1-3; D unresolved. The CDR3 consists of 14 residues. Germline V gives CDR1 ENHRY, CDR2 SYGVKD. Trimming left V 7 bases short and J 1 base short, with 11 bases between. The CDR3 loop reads CAITNQWSGNTIYF. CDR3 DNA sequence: TGTGCCATCACCAACCAGTGGTCTGGAAACACCATATATTTT.

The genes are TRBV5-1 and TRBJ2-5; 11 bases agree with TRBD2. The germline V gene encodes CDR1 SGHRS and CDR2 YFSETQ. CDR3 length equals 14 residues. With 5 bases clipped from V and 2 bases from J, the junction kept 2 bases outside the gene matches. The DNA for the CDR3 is TGCGCCAGCAGTCGACTAGCGGGGCAAGAGACCCAGTACTTC. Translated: CASSRLAGQETQYF.

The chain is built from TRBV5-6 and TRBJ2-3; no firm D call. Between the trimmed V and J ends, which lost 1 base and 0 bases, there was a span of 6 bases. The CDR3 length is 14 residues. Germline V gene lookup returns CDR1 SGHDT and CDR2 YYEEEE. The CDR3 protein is CASSLFRSTDTQYF. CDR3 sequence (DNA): TGTGCCAGCAGCTTGTTCCGTAGCACAGATACGCAGTATTTT. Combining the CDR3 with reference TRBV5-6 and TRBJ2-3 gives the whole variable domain DAGVTQSPTHLIKTRGQQVTLRCSPKSGHDTVSWYQQALGQGPQFIFQYYEEEERQRGNFPDRFSGHQFPNYSSELNVNALLLGDSALYLCASSLFRSTDTQYFGPGTRLTVL.

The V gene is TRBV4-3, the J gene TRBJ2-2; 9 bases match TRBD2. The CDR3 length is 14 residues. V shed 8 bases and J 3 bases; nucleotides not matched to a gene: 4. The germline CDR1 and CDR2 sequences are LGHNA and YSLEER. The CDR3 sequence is CASGLAIYTGELFF. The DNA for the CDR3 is TGCGCCAGCGGACTAGCGATCTACACCGGGGAGCTGTTTTTT.

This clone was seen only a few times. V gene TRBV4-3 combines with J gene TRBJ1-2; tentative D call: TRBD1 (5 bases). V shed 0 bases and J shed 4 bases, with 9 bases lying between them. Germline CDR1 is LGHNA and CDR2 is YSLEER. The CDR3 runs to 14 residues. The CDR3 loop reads CASSQEQGAYGYTF. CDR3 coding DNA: TGCGCCAGCAGCCAAGAGCAGGGTGCCTATGGCTACACCTTC.

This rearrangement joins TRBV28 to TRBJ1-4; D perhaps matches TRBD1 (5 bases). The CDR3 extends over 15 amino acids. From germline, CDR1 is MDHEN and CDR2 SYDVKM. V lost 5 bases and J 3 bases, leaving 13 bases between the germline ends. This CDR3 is CASSLRGGANEKLFF. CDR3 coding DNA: TGTGCCAGCAGTCTTCGGGGAGGGGCTAATGAAAAACTGTTTTTT.

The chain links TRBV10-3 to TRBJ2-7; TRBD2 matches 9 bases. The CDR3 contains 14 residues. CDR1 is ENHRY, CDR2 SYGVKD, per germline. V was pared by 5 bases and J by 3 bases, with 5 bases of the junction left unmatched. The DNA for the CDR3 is TGTGCCATCAGTAGCGGGAGGAGCGACTACGAGCAGTACTTC. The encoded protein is CAISSGRSDYEQYF.

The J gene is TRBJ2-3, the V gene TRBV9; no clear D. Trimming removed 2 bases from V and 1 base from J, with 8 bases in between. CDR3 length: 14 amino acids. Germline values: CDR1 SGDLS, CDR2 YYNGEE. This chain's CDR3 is CASSVRPRTDTQYF. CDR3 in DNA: TGTGCCAGCAGCGTTCGACCACGCACAGATACGCAGTATTTT.

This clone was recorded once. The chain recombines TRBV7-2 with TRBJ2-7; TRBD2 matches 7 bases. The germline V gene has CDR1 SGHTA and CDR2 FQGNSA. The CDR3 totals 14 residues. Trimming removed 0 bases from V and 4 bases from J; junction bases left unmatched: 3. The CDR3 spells CASSLAGGRYEQYF. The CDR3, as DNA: TGTGCCAGCAGCTTAGCGGGAGGGCGATACGAGCAGTACTTC.

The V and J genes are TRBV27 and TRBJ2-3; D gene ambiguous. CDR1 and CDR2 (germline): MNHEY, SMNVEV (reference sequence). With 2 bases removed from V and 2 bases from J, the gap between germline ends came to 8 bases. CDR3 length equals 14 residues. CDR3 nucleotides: TGTGCCAGCAGTTTACAACAGCCCACAGATACGCAGTATTTT. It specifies CASSLQQPTDTQYF.

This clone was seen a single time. This chain's CDR3 is CATSDASKTGVWNEQFF. The DNA of the CDR3 is TGTGCCACCAGTGATGCCTCAAAGACTGGGGTTTGGAATGAGCAGTTCTTC. The chain couples TRBV24-1 to TRBJ2-1; no firm D call. V was clipped by 3 bases and J by 7 bases, with 21 bases between them. Germline CDR1 and CDR2: KGHDR and SFDVKD. The CDR3 extends over 17 amino acids.